The 3 T cell receptor beta chains given below trace back to one sample, sequenced in a study of Ad26.COV2.S vaccination and SARS-CoV-2 variants. Using immunoSEQ multiplex PCR, the repertoire was profiled, and TCRdb retains in-frame clones only, with some absent. The sample lists more than 300,000 clones, about 86% seen once, with 1.9% in the top ten. Treatment reported: over 15 received Ad26.COV2.S at low or high dose, single or two shots; several received placebo; per-sample allocation not given. Sampling occurred on day 63 after the first vaccine or placebo injection. The source was peripheral blood, collected in a trial of Ad26.COV2.S vaccine versus placebo. The receptors were gathered from a person aged 18-60 years who received the Ad26.COV2.S COVID-19 vaccine or a placebo.

V gene TRBV30 combines with J gene TRBJ1-2, with 11 bases identical to TRBD1. Germline-derived CDR1 and CDR2 are GTSNPN and SVGIG (reference sequence). Unmatched junction bases numbered 4, after V lost 5 bases and J lost 5 bases. The CDR3 spans 13 residues. CDR3 nucleotides: TGTGCCTGGGAGGGACAGGGGGGATATGGCTACACCTTC. Amino acids: CAWEGQGGYGYTF. Full variable domain (rest looked up from reference TRBV30 and TRBJ1-2): SQTIHQWPATLVQPVGSPLSLECTVEGTSNPNLYWYRQAAGRGLQLLFYSVGIGQISSEVPQNLSASRPQDRQFILSSKKLLLSDSGFYLCAWEGQGGYGYTFGSGTRLTVV.

The chain has TRBV19 and TRBJ2-5, with D maybe TRBD2 (6 bases). This CDR3 region has 14 residues. CDR1 and CDR2 (germline): LNHDA, SQIVND (reference sequence). V was shortened by 4 bases and J by 6 bases, with 15 bases between the two germline ends. The CDR3 is CASSTRDGEQTQYF. CDR3 sequence (DNA): TGTGCCAGTAGTACGCGGGACGGTGAGCAGACCCAGTACTTC.

The chain recombines TRBV15 with TRBJ2-5; 10 positions match TRBD1. Unmatched junction bases numbered 7, after V lost 1 base and J lost 5 bases. Germline V CDR1 and CDR2: LNHNV, YYDKDF (reference sequence). The CDR3 is 16 residues long. The CDR3, as DNA: TGTGCCACCAGCAGAGGGACAGGGGGTTCGGGGGAGACCCAGTACTTC. This codes for CATSRGTGGSGETQYF. Full variable domain (remainder filled in from reference TRBV15 and TRBJ2-5): DAMVIQNPRYQVTQFGKPVTLSCSQTLNHNVMYWYQQKSSQAPKLLFHYYDKDFNNEADTPDNFQSRRPNTSFCFLDIRSPGLGDTAMYLCATSRGTGGSGETQYFGPGTRLLVL.